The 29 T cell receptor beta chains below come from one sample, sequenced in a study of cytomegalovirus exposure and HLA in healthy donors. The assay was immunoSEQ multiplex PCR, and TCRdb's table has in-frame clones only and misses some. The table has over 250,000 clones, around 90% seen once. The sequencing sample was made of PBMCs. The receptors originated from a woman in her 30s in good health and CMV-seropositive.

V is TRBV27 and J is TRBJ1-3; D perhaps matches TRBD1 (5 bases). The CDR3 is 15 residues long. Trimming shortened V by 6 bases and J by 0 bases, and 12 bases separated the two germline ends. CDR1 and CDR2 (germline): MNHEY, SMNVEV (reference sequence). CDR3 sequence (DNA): TGTGCCAGCAGGGGGACGGGAAACTCTGGAAACACCATATATTTT. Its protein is CASRGTGNSGNTIYF.

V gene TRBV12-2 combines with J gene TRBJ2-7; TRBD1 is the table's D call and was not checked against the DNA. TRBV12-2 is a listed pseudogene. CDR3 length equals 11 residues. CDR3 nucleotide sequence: TGTGCAAGTCGCCGCAGGGATGAGCAGTACTTC. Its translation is CASRRRDEQYF.

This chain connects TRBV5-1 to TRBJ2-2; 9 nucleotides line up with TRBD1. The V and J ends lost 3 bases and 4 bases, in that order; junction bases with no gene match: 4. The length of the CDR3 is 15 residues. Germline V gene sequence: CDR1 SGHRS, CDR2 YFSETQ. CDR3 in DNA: TGCGCCAGCAGCTCCCGGACAGGGGTCACCGGGGAGCTGTTTTTT. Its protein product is CASSSRTGVTGELFF.

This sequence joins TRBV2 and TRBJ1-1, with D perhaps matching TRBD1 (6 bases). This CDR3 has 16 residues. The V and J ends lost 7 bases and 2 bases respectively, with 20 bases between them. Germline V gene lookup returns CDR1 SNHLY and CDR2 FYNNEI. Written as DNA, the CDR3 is TGTGCCAGCACGGGGGCGGATTTGGTTGTTAACACTGAAGCTTTCTTT. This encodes CASTGADLVVNTEAFF. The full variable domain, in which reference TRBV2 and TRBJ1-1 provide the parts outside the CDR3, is EPEVTQTPSHQVTQMGQEVILRCVPISNHLYFYWYRQILGQKVEFLVSFYNNEISEKSEIFDDQFSVERPDGSNFTLKIRSTKLEDSAMYFCASTGADLVVNTEAFFGQGTRLTVV.

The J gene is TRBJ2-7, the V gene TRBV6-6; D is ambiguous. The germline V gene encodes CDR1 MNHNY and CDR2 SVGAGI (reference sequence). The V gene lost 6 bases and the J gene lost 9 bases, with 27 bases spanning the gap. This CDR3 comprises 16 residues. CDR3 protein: CASSLERAEKGHGQYF. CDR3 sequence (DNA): TGTGCCAGCAGCCTAGAAAGGGCAGAGAAGGGCCACGGGCAGTACTTC.

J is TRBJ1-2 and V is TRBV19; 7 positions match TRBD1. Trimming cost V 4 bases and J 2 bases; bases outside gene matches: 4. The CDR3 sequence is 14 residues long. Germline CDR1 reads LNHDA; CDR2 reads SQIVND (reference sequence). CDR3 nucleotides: TGTGCCAGTAGTAGGGACAGAATAAACTATGGCTACACCTTC. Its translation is CASSRDRINYGYTF.

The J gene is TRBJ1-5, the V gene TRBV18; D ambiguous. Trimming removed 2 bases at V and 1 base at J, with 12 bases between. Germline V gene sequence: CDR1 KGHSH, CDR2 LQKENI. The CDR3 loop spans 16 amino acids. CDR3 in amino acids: CASSPNRLMSNQPQHF. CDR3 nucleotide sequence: TGTGCCAGCTCACCAAACCGGCTAATGAGCAATCAGCCCCAGCATTTT. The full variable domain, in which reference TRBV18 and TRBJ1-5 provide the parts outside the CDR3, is NAGVMQNPRHLVRRRGQEARLRCSPMKGHSHVYWYRQLPEEGLKFMVYLQKENIIDESGMPKERFSAEFPKEGPSILRIQQVVRGDSAAYFCASSPNRLMSNQPQHFGDGTRLSIL.

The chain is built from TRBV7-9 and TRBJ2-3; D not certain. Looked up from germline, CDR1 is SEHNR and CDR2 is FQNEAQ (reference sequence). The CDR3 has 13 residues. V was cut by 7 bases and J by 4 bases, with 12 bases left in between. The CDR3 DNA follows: TGTGCCAGCAATGTTATAGTGGCAGATACGCAGTATTTT. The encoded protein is CASNVIVADTQYF.

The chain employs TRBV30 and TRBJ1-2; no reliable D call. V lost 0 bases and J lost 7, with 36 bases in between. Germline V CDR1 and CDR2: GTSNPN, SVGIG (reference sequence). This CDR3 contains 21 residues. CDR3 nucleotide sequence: TGTGCCTGGAGTGTACAGAGAACACACTCTCCAACTTCGAATTTCTTCGGTGGCTACACCTTC. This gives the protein CAWSVQRTHSPTSNFFGGYTF.

This CDR3 is CATSRGVGRSTDTQYF. Written as DNA, the CDR3 is TGTGCCACCAGCAGAGGGGTGGGGCGGAGCACAGATACGCAGTATTTT. This rearrangement joins TRBV15 to TRBJ2-3; weak D call: TRBD1 (5 bases). The CDR3 totals 16 residues. Trimming stripped 1 base from V and 0 bases from J, with 11 bases between. CDR1 is LNHNV, CDR2 YYDKDF, per germline (reference sequence).

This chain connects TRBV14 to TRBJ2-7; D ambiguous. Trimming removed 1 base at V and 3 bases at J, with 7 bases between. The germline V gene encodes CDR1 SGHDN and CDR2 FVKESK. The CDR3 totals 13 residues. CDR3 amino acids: CASSQVIHYEQYF. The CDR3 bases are TGTGCCAGCAGCCAAGTTATACACTACGAGCAGTACTTC.

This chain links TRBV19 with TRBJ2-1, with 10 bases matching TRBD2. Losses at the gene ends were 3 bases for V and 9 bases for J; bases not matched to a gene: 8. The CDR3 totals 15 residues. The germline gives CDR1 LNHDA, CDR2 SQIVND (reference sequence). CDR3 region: CASSIGLAGVGEQFF. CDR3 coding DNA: TGTGCCAGTAGTATTGGGCTAGCGGGAGTAGGTGAGCAGTTCTTC.

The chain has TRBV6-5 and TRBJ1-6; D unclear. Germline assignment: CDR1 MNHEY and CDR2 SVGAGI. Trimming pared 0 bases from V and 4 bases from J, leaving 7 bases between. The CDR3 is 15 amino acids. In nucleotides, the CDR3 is TGTGCCAGCAGTTACTCGACACCGTATAATTCACCCCTCCACTTT. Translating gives CASSYSTPYNSPLHF.

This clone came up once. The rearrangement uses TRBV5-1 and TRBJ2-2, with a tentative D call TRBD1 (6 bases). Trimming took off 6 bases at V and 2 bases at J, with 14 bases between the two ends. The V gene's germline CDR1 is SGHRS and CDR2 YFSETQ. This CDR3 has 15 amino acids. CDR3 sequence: CASTAGQQNTGELFF. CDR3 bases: TGCGCCAGCACCGCTGGACAGCAAAACACCGGGGAGCTGTTTTTT.

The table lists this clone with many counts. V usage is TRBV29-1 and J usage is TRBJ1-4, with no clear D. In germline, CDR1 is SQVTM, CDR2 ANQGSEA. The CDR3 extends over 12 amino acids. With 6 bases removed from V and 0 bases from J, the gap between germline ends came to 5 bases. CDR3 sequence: CSVGSTNEKLFF. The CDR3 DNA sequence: TGCAGCGTCGGCTCAACTAATGAAAAACTGTTTTTT.

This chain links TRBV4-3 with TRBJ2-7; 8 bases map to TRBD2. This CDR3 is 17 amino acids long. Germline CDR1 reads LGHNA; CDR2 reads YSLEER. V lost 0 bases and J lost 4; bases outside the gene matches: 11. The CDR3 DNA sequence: TGCGCCAGCAGCCAAGATAGTCGGGGGGGGCTCTCATACGAGCAGTACTTC. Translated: CASSQDSRGGLSYEQYF.

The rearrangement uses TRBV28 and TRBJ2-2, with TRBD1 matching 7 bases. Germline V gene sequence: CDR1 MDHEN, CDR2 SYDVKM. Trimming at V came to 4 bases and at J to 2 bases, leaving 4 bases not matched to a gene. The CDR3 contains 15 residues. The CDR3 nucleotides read TGTGCCAGCAGTTACGGGACAGTTAACACCGGGGAGCTGTTTTTT. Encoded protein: CASSYGTVNTGELFF.

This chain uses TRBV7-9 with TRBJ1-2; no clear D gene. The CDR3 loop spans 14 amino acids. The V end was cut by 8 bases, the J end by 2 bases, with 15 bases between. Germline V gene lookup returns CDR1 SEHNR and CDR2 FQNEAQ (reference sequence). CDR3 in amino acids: CASQALLQNYGYTF. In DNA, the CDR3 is TGTGCCAGCCAGGCCCTGCTTCAAAACTATGGCTACACCTTC.

The CDR3 DNA reads TGCAGCGTCTCTAGCGGGAGAGGGGAGACCCAGTACTTC. Translated, it gives CSVSSGRGETQYF. The chain is built from TRBV29-1 and TRBJ2-5; 10 bases line up with TRBD2. V shed 6 bases, J shed 5 bases, and the junction held 6 bases outside the gene matches. This CDR3 has 13 amino acids. Germline CDR1 SQVTM, CDR2 ANQGSEA.

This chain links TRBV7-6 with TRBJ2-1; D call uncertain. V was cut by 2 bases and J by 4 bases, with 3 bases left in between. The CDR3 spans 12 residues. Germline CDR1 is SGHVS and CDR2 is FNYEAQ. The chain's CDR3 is CASSLNYNEQFF. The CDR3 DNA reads TGTGCCAGCAGCTTAAATTACAATGAGCAGTTCTTC.

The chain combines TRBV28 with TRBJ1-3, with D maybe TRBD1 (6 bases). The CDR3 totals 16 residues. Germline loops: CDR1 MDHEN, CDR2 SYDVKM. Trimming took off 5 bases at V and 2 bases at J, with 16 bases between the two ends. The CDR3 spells CASSTRSGAPGNTIYF. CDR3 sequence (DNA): TGTGCCAGCAGTACTAGATCAGGGGCGCCTGGAAACACCATATATTTT.

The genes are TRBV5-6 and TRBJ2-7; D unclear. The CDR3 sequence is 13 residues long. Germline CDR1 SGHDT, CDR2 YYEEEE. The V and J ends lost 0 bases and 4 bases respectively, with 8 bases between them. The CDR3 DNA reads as TGTGCCAGCAGCTTGGAATCGGAATACGAGCAGTACTTC. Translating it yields CASSLESEYEQYF.

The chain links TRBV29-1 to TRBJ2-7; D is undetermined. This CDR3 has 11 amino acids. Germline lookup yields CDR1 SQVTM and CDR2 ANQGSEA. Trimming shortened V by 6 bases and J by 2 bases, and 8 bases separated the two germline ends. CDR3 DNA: TGCAGCGTAAGGTACACCTACGAGCAGTACTTC. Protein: CSVRYTYEQYF.

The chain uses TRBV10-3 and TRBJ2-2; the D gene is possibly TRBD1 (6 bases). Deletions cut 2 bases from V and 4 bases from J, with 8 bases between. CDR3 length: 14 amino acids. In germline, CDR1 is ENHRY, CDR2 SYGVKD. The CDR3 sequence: CAISEMGATGELFF. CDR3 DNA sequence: TGTGCCATCAGTGAGATGGGGGCCACCGGGGAGCTGTTTTTT.

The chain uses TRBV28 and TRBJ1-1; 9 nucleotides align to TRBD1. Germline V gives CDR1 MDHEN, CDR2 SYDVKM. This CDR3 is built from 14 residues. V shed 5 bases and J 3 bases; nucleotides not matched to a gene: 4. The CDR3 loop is CASSQQGADTEAFF. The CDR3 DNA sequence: TGTGCCAGCAGTCAACAGGGGGCGGACACTGAAGCTTTCTTT.

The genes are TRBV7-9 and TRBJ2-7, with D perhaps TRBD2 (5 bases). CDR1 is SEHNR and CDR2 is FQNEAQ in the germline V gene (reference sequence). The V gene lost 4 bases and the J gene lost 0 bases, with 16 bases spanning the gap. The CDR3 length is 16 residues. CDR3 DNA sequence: TGTGCCAGCAGCTCGACCCGAGCGGCAAGCTCCTACGAGCAGTACTTC. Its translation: CASSSTRAASSYEQYF.

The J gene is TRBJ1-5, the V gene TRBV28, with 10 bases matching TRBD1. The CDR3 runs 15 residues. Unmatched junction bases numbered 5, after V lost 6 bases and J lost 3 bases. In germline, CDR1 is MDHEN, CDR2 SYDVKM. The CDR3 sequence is CASSSGTGANQPQHF. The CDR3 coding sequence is TGTGCCAGCAGCTCCGGGACAGGGGCCAATCAGCCCCAGCATTTT.

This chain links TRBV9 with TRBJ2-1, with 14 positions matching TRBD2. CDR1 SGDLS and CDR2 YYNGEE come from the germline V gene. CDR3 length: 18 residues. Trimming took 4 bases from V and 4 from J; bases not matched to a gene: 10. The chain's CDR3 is CASSFGTSGGPVYNEQFF. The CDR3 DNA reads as TGTGCCAGCAGCTTCGGGACTAGCGGGGGCCCTGTTTACAATGAGCAGTTCTTC.

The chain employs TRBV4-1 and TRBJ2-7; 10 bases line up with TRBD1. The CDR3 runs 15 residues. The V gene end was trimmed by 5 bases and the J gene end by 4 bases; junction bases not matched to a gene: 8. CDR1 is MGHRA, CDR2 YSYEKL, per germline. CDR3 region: CASSESGQGTYEQYF. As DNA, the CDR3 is TGCGCCAGCAGCGAATCGGGACAGGGGACTTACGAGCAGTACTTC.